This is a list of T cell receptor beta chains from one sample in a study of neurological immune-mediated disorders. TCRdb re-analysed the 5' RACE reads in MiXCR, keeping a single row per CDR3 protein. The profile shows tens of thousands of distinct CDR3 sequences, 3.7% of them singletons. The material sequenced was PBMCs. Every receptor here comes from a woman aged 45-65 years with multiple sclerosis. The CDR3 runs from the conserved cysteine through the conserved F or W. D genes are given only for firm matches. Clone size is given for some rows only: seen once, a few or many times, or a class if the clone is expanded.

>many|TRBJ2-1|NA|TRBV6-4
TGTGCCAGCAGTGACTCGACCCTGAGTAATGAGCAGTTCTTC
CASSDSTLSNEQFF
>medium-sized|TRBJ1-2|TRBD1|TRBV20-1
TGCAGTGCTAGACCCCCGGGACAGGCTTATGGCTACACCTTC
CSARPPGQAYGYTF
>many|TRBJ2-2|NA|TRBV10-3
TGTGCCACCACCCTGGACAGTCCTGCGAACACCGGGGAGCTGTTTTTT
CATTLDSPANTGELFF
>NA|TRBJ2-1|NA|TRBV27
TGTGCCAGCAGTTTGCGGGGATCCTACAATGAGCAGTTCTTC
CASSLRGSYNEQFF
>many|TRBJ2-7|TRBD1|TRBV2
TGTGCCTCAACCGGGACAGGGGGCGTCGAGCAGTACTTC
CASTGTGGVEQYF
>many|TRBJ2-2|NA|TRBV1
TGCACCAGAGATACAGCGAAAAGTGGCACCGGGGAGCTGTTTTTT
CTRDTAKSGTGELFF
>many|TRBJ2-3|NA|TRBV6-2/TRBV6-3
TGTGCCAGCAGTTACGGAGAGAGTACGCAGTATTTT
CASSYGESTQYF
>many|TRBJ2-7|TRBD2|TRBV6-2/TRBV6-3
TGTGCCAGCAGCCCCGGACTAGCGGGAGTGGGCGAGCAGTACTTC
CASSPGLAGVGEQYF
>few|TRBJ1-5|TRBD1|TRBV20-1
TGCAGTGCTAAAACCGGGACAGTTAATCAGCCCCAGAATTTT
CSAKTGTVNQPQNF
>many|TRBJ1-3|NA|TRBV7-2
TGTGCCAGCAGCTTAGTAGGGGTCGGGAGCGGAAACACCATATATTTT
CASSLVGVGSGNTIYF
>many|TRBJ2-3|TRBD2|TRBV14
TGTGCCAGCAGCCGCCAACTAGCGTCCACAGATACGCAGTATTTT
CASSRQLASTDTQYF
>many|TRBJ1-2|NA|TRBV12-3/TRBV12-4
TGTGCCAGCAGTCCAATCTTGCCCCAGGCGCCTTATGGCTACACCTTC
CASSPILPQAPYGYTF
>many|TRBJ1-5|NA|TRBV10-3
TGTGCCATCAGTGAGTCGACGGGGCAGCCCCAGAATTTT
CAISESTGQPQNF
>many|TRBJ2-3|NA|TRBV5-1
TGCGCCAGCACCTGGGACGGGAGAACAGATACGCAGTATTTT
CASTWDGRTDTQYF
>many|TRBJ2-1|TRBD2|TRBV6-2/TRBV6-3
TGTGCCAGCAGGATCTCTCCCCTAGCGGGAGATCCCTCCTACAATGAGCAGTTCTTC
CASRISPLAGDPSYNEQFF
>many|TRBJ2-5|TRBD2|TRBV20-1
TGCAGCGTATGGGGCGGGAGGGCCCGGGAGACCCAGTACTTC
CSVWGGRARETQYF
>many|TRBJ1-5|TRBD1|TRBV6-2/TRBV6-3
TGTGCCAGCAGTTACAACCCAGGGGGGTCCGGCAATCAGCCCCAGCATTTT
CASSYNPGGSGNQPQHF
>many|TRBJ2-7|NA|TRBV4-2
TGTGCCAGCAGCCAATCCACTAGTACCGAAGGGTACGAGCAGTACTTC
CASSQSTSTEGYEQYF
>many|TRBJ2-5|TRBD2|TRBV25-1
TGTGCCAGCAGTGGGTTGACTAGCGGGCAGCACCAAGAGACCCAGTACTTC
CASSGLTSGQHQETQYF
>medium-sized|TRBJ2-1|TRBD1|TRBV20-1
TGCGGGGGGGGACAGGGCTACAATGAGCAGTTCTTC
CGGGQGYNEQFF
>NA|TRBJ1-1|TRBD1|TRBV29-1
TGCAGCGGGAGTCATGGACAGGTTAGGAACACTGAAGCTTTCTTT
CSGSHGQVRNTEAFF
>many|TRBJ2-2|NA|TRBV10-3
TGTGCCATCAGTGAAGTGTCTGGGGCCGGGGAGCTGTTTTTT
CAISEVSGAGELFF
>many|TRBJ1-1|NA|TRBV20-1
TGCAGTGCTAGCTTTCCGGGGACTGAAGCTTTCTTT
CSASFPGTEAFF
>many|TRBJ1-5|TRBD1|TRBV7-2
TGTGCCAGCAGCTTCGGGACAGGGATGGGTCAGCCCCAGCATTTT
CASSFGTGMGQPQHF
>many|TRBJ2-1|TRBD2|TRBV5-1
TGCGCCAGCAGCTTGTCGGGGACTAGCGGATACAATGAGCAGTTCTTC
CASSLSGTSGYNEQFF
>many|TRBJ2-3|NA|TRBV20-1
TGCAGTGCTAGAGCGGGAACCACAGATACGCAGTATTTT
CSARAGTTDTQYF
>many|TRBJ2-7|TRBD1|TRBV6-2/TRBV6-3
TGTGCCAGCAGTTCTGTGACAGGGAACTCCTACGAGCAGTACTTC
CASSSVTGNSYEQYF
>many|TRBJ2-5|NA|TRBV7-9
TGTGCCAGCAGCTTAGGGGGACTCCCCCAGTACTTC
CASSLGGLPQYF
>NA|TRBJ2-1|NA|TRBV11-2
TGTGCCAGCAGCTTAGATAAGGATGAGCAGTTCTTC
CASSLDKDEQFF
>many|TRBJ1-2|NA|TRBV20-1
TGCAGTGCTATACAATCCGGGTTTGTTAACTATGGCTACACCTTC
CSAIQSGFVNYGYTF
>many|TRBJ2-7|TRBD2|TRBV5-1
TGCGCCAGCAGCCATAGCGGGGCCAACTACGAGCAGTACTTC
CASSHSGANYEQYF
>NA|TRBJ2-5|TRBD2|TRBV6-1
TGTGCCAGCAGTGAACAGGGAGGGGAGACCCAGTACTTC
CASSEQGGETQYF
>NA|TRBJ1-2|NA|TRBV9
TGTGCCAGCAGCGTAGACCGATCTAACTATGGCTACACCTTC
CASSVDRSNYGYTF
>many|TRBJ1-5|NA|TRBV20-1
TGCAGTGCTAGGGGCCAAGATAGCAATCAGCCCCAGCATTTT
CSARGQDSNQPQHF
>many|TRBJ1-5|TRBD1|TRBV5-6
TGTGCCAGCAGCTTACGACGGACAGGGGCTTTCAATCAGCCCCAGCATTTT
CASSLRRTGAFNQPQHF
>medium-sized|TRBJ1-2|TRBD1|TRBV15
TGTGCCACCAGCAGAGACCCGGGACAGGGGAGCTATGGCTACACCTTC
CATSRDPGQGSYGYTF
>many|TRBJ2-1|NA|TRBV11-2
TGTGCCAGCAGCTCAGTAGGGGCTCTTTATGAGCAGTTCTTC
CASSSVGALYEQFF
>many|TRBJ2-1|TRBD2|TRBV15
TGTGCCACCAGCAGAGATCTAGCGGGAGACGGGTTCTTC
CATSRDLAGDGFF
>many|TRBJ2-7|NA|TRBV2
TGTGCCAGTAACAGGGTCGGCGAGCAGTACTTC
CASNRVGEQYF
>many|TRBJ1-2|TRBD1|TRBV20-1
TGCAGTGCTAGAGATCCTAACAGGGGAGAAAGCTACACCTTC
CSARDPNRGESYTF
>few|TRBJ1-1|NA|TRBV9
TGTGCCAGCAGCGTTAGTCAGGGGAGATTGAACACTGAAGCTTTCTTT
CASSVSQGRLNTEAFF